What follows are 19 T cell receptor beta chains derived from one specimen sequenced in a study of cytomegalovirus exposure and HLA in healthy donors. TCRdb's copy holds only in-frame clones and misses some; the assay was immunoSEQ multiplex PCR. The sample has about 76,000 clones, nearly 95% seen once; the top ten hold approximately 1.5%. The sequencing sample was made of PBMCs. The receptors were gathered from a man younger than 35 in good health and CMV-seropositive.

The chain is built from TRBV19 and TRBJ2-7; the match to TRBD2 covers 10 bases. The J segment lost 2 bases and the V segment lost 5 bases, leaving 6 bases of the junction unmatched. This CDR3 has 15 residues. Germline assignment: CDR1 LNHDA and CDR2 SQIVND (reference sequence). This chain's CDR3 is CASSPSSGGAYEQYF. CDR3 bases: TGTGCCAGTAGTCCTTCTAGCGGGGGAGCCTACGAGCAGTACTTC. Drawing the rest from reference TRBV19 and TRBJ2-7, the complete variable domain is DGGITQSPKYLFRKEGQNVTLSCEQNLNHDAMYWYRQDPGQGLRLIYYSQIVNDFQKGDIAEGYSVSREKKESFPLTVTSAQKNPTAFYLCASSPSSGGAYEQYFGPGTRLTVT.

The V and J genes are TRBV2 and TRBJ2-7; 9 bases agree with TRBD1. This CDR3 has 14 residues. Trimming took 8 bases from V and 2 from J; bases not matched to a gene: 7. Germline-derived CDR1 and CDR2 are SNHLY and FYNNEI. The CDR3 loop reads CASQWDRATYEQYF. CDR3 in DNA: TGTGCCAGCCAGTGGGACAGGGCGACCTACGAGCAGTACTTC.

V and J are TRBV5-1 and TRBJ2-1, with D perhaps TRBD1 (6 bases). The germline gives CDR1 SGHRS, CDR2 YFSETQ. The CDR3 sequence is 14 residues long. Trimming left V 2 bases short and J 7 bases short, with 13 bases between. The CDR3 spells CASSFSTGFNEQFF. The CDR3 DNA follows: TGCGCCAGCAGCTTTTCCACAGGGTTTAATGAGCAGTTCTTC.

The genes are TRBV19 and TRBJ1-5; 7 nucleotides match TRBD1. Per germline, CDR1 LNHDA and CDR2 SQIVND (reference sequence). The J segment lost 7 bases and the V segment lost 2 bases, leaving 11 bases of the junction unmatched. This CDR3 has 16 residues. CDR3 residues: CASSILEGAVNQPQHF. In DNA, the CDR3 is TGTGCCAGTAGTATATTGGAGGGGGCTGTTAACCAGCCCCAGCATTTT. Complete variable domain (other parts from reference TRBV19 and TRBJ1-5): DGGITQSPKYLFRKEGQNVTLSCEQNLNHDAMYWYRQDPGQGLRLIYYSQIVNDFQKGDIAEGYSVSREKKESFPLTVTSAQKNPTAFYLCASSILEGAVNQPQHFGDGTRLSIL.

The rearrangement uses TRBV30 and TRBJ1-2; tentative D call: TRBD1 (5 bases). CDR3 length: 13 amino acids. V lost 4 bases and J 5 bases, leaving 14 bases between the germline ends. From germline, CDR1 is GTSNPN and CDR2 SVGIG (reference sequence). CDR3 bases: TGTGCCTGGACGGGCAGGGATTTTTATGGCTACACCTTC. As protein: CAWTGRDFYGYTF.

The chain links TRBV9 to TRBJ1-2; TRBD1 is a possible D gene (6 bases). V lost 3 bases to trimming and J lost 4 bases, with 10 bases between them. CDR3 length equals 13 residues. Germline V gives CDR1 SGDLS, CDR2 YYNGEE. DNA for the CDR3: TGTGCCAGCAGCGGACAGGCGGGCTATGGCTACACCTTC. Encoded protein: CASSGQAGYGYTF.

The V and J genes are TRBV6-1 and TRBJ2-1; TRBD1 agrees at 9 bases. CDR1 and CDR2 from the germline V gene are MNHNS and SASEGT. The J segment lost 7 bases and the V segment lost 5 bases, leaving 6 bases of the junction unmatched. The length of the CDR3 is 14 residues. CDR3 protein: CASSTGGARNEQFF. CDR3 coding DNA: TGTGCCAGCAGTACAGGGGGCGCAAGGAATGAGCAGTTCTTC.

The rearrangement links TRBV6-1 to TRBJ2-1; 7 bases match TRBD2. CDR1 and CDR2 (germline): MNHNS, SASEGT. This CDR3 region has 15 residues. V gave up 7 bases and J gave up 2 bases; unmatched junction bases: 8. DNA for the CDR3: TGTGCCAGCATGAGTCGGGACTACGCCTACAATGAGCAGTTCTTC. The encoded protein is CASMSRDYAYNEQFF.

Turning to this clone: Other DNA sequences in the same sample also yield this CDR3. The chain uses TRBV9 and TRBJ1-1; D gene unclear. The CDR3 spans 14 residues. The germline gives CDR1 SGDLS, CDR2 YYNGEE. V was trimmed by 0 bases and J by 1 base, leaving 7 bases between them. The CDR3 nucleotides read TGTGCCAGCAGCGTAGGACACCAGAACACTGAAGCTTTCTTT. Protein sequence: CASSVGHQNTEAFF.

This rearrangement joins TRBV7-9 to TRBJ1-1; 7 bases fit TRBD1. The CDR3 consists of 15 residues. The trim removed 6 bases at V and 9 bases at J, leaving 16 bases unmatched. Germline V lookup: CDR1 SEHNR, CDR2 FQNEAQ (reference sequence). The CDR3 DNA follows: TGTGCCAGCAGACTGAGCGACAGGGTCAAGGAAAAAGCTTTCTTT. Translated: CASRLSDRVKEKAFF.

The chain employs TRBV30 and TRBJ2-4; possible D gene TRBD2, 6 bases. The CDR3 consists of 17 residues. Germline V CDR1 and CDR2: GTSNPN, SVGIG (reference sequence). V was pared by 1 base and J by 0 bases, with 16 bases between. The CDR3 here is CAWSAPVGGLAKNIQYF. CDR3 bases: TGTGCCTGGAGTGCCCCGGTCGGGGGACTAGCCAAAAACATTCAGTACTTC.

The CDR3 reads CASRPGHSYEQYF. CDR3 in DNA: TGTGCCAGCCGCCCCGGACATTCCTACGAGCAGTACTTC. The chain joins TRBV28 to TRBJ2-7, with D perhaps TRBD1 (5 bases). The V and J ends lost 8 bases and 1 base respectively, with 12 bases between them. Germline CDR1 reads MDHEN; CDR2 reads SYDVKM. The CDR3 is 13 residues long.

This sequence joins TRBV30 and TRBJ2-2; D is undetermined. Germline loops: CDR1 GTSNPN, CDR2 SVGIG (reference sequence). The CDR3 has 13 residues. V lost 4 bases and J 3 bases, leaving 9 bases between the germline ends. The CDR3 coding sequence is TGTGCCTGGACCCCACATTACACCGGGGAGCTGTTTTTT. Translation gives CAWTPHYTGELFF. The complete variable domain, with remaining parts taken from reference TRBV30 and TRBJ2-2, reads SQTIHQWPATLVQPVGSPLSLECTVEGTSNPNLYWYRQAAGRGLQLLFYSVGIGQISSEVPQNLSASRPQDRQFILSSKKLLLSDSGFYLCAWTPHYTGELFFGEGSRLTVL.

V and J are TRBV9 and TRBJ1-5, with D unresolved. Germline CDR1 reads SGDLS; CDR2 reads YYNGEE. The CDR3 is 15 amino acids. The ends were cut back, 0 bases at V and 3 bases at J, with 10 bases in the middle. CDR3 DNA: TGTGCCAGCAGCGTAGGGGAGGGCACCAATCAGCCCCAGCATTTT. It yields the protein CASSVGEGTNQPQHF.

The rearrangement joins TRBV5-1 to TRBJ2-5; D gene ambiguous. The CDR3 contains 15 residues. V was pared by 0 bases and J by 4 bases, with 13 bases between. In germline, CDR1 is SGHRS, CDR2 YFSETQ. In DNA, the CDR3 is TGCGCCAGCAGCTTGGAAGGTTTCAACAGAGAGACCCAGTACTTC. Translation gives CASSLEGFNRETQYF.

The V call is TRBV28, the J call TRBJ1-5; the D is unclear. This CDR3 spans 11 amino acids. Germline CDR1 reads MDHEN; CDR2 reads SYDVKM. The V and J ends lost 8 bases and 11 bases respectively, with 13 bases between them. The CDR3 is CASGAGPAQHF. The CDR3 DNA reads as TGTGCCAGCGGAGCCGGCCCGGCCCAGCATTTT.

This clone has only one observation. The CDR3 DNA follows: TGTGCCAGCAGTACGGGACTAGCGGACACAGATACGCAGTATTTT. Translation: CASSTGLADTDTQYF. The rearrangement links TRBV9 to TRBJ2-3, with TRBD2 identical over 11 bases. CDR3 length: 15 residues. Per germline, CDR1 SGDLS and CDR2 YYNGEE. Losses at the gene ends were 5 bases for V and 2 bases for J; bases not matched to a gene: 4. The whole variable domain, remainder taken from reference TRBV9 and TRBJ2-3, is DSGVTQTPKHLITATGQRVTLRCSPRSGDLSVYWYQQSLDQGLQFLIQYYNGEERAKGNILERFSAQQFPDLHSELNLSSLELGDSALYFCASSTGLADTDTQYFGPGTRLTVL.

The CDR3 DNA reads as TGTGCCAGCAGTTTGAAGGGGGTAGAGGGCTACACCTTC. It specifies CASSLKGVEGYTF. The gene calls are TRBV27 and TRBJ1-2; TRBD1 is a possible D gene (6 bases). The CDR3 is 13 residues long. V was shortened by 3 bases and J by 8 bases, with 13 bases between the two germline ends. The germline V gene encodes CDR1 MNHEY and CDR2 SMNVEV (reference sequence).

CDR3 nucleotide sequence: TGTGCCAGTAGTATTACGGCGGCTAGCGGGAGAGGAAGTCCCGGGGAGCTGTTTTTT. Amino acid sequence: CASSITAASGRGSPGELFF. V and J are TRBV19 and TRBJ2-2; TRBD2 matches 10 bases. This CDR3 contains 19 residues. Germline assignment: CDR1 LNHDA and CDR2 SQIVND (reference sequence). Unmatched junction bases numbered 16, after V lost 3 bases and J lost 6 bases.